Here is one T cell receptor (beta chain) with its context. Method: immunoSEQ multiplex PCR; TCRdb's copy keeps in-frame clones and lacks some. The sample holds roughly 520,000 clones, about 96% seen once. The data were obtained in a study of shared clonotypes between healthy human individuals. Overall study: The study used three CD4 naive, three CD4 memory, two CD8 naive and one CD8 memory plate per donor.

With 3 bases clipped from V and 5 bases from J, the junction kept 6 bases outside the gene matches. Germline CDR1 KGHSH, CDR2 LQKENI. CDR3 length: 15 residues. The chain couples TRBV18 to TRBJ1-1; the match to TRBD1 covers 10 bases. Sequencing was carried out using naive CD4+ T cells sorted from blood. This sample's subset: CD45RA+ positively selected. The sequence came from a woman in her twenties or thirties in good health. The CDR3 bases are TGTGCCAGCTCACCGACAGGGGGCGCAATGACTGAAGCTTTCTTT. Protein sequence: CASSPTGGAMTEAFF.